This entry lists 8 T cell receptor beta chains sequenced from one sample in a study of control samples from healthy donors and cancer patients. Produced via immunoSEQ multiplex PCR; TCRdb's table is partial and in-frame only. The sample shows roughly 26,000 clones, roughly 85% of them seen only once. Sequencing input: PBMCs. The receptors were sampled from a woman aged 60-75 years with head and neck cancer.

The chain combines TRBV18 with TRBJ1-1; D uncertain. This CDR3 region has 14 residues. Germline V lookup: CDR1 KGHSH, CDR2 LQKENI. V lost 0 bases and J lost 3, with 8 bases in between. The CDR3 DNA reads as TGTGCCAGCTCACCACCTACTACTTACACTGAAGCTTTCTTT. It specifies CASSPPTTYTEAFF.

There are a few counts of this clone. This sequence joins TRBV13 and TRBJ2-1; 8 nucleotides line up with TRBD2. V was clipped by 1 base and J by 8 bases; unmatched bases: 13. CDR1 and CDR2 (germline): PRHDT, FYEKMQ (reference sequence). This CDR3 is 17 amino acids long. The CDR3 sequence is CASSLVPEGLAIDEQFF. For the CDR3, the DNA is TGTGCCAGCAGCTTAGTCCCGGAAGGACTAGCAATAGATGAGCAGTTCTTC.

The rearrangement uses TRBV2 and TRBJ2-5; D not resolved. The ends were cut back, 3 bases at V and 5 bases at J, with 13 bases in the middle. Germline V lookup: CDR1 SNHLY, CDR2 FYNNEI. This CDR3 region has 14 residues. The CDR3 DNA sequence: TGTGCCAGCAGTGACGGCGTCGCAACGGAGACCCAGTACTTC. Its protein product is CASSDGVATETQYF.

The chain joins TRBV24-1 to TRBJ2-3; tentatively, D is TRBD2 (6 bases). CDR3 length: 14 amino acids. Germline values: CDR1 KGHDR, CDR2 SFDVKD. The germline V and J ends were trimmed by 9 bases and 0 bases, with 12 bases remaining between them. CDR3 DNA sequence: TGTGCCACCGCCAAGGGAGGTAGCACAGATACGCAGTATTTT. Protein: CATAKGGSTDTQYF.

The chain couples TRBV3-1 (or the pseudogene TRBV3-2) to TRBJ2-2, with 9 nucleotides matching TRBD1. Losses at the gene ends were 4 bases for V and 4 bases for J; bases not matched to a gene: 7. Germline V lookup: CDR1 LGHDT, CDR2 YNNKEL (reference sequence). The CDR3 is 16 residues long. CDR3 loop: CASSRGTGIFTGELFF. In nucleotides, the CDR3 is TGTGCCAGCAGCCGAGGGACAGGGATTTTCACCGGGGAGCTGTTTTTT.

The V and J genes are TRBV11-2 and TRBJ1-1; the match to TRBD1 covers 11 bases. CDR1 and CDR2 from the germline V gene are SGHAT and FQNNGV. V dropped 7 bases and J dropped 5; count of bases not matched to a gene: 18. The CDR3 spans 18 residues. The CDR3 coding sequence is TGTGCCAGCACCGACCTTAGAGTGGACAGGGGGCGGAGTACTGAAGCTTTCTTT. It is translated as CASTDLRVDRGRSTEAFF.

The gene calls are TRBV9 and TRBJ2-1, with D unclear. Germline V CDR1 and CDR2: SGDLS, YYNGEE. V shed 3 bases and J shed 5 bases, with 15 bases lying between them. The length of the CDR3 is 15 residues. CDR3 in amino acids: CASSAQHSDHNEQFF. CDR3 DNA sequence: TGTGCCAGCAGCGCCCAACACTCGGATCACAATGAGCAGTTCTTC.

The chain has TRBV7-2 and TRBJ2-4, with TRBD1 matching over 11 bases. V dropped 1 base and J dropped 8; count of bases not matched to a gene: 7. CDR3 size: 16 residues. The V gene's germline CDR1 is SGHTA and CDR2 FQGNSA. The chain's CDR3 is CASSLVSGTGGYIQYF. As DNA, the CDR3 is TGTGCCAGCAGCTTAGTGAGTGGGACAGGGGGGTACATTCAGTACTTC.